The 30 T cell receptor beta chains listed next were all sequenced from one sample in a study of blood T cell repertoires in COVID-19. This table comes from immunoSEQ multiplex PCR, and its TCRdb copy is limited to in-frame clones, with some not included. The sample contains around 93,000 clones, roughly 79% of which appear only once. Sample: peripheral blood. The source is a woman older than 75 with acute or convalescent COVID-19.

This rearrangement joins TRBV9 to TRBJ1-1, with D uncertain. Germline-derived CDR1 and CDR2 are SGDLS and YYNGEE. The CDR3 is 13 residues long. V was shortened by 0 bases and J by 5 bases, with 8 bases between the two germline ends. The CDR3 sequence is CASSVGRRTEAFF. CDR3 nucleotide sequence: TGTGCCAGCAGCGTAGGGAGAAGGACTGAAGCTTTCTTT.

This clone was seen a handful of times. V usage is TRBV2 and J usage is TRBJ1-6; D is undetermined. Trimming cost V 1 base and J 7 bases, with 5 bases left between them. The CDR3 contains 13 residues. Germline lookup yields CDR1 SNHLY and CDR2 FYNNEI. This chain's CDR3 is CASSEVANSPLHF. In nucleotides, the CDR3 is TGTGCCAGCAGTGAAGTAGCAAATTCACCCCTCCACTTT.

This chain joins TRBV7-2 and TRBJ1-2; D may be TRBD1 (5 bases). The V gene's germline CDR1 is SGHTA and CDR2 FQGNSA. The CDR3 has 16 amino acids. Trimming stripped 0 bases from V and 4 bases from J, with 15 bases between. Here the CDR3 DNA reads TGTGCCAGCAGCTTAGCGCTCGGGGGGTTGGGCTATGGCTACACCTTC. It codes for CASSLALGGLGYGYTF. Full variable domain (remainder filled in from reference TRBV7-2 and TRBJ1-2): GAGVSQSPSNKVTEKGKDVELRCDPISGHTALYWYRQSLGQGLEFLIYFQGNSAPDKSGLPSDRFSAERTGGSVSTLTIQRTQQEDSAVYLCASSLALGGLGYGYTFGSGTRLTVV.

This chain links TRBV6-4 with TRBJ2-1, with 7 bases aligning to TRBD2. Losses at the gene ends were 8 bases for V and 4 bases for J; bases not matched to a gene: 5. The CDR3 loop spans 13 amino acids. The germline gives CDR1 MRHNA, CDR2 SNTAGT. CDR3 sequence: CASGLAEYNEQFF. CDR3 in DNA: TGTGCCAGCGGTCTAGCGGAATACAATGAGCAGTTCTTC.

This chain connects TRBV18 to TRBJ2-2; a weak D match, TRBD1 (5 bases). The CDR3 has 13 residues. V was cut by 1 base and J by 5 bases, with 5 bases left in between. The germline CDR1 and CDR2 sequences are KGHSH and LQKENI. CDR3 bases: TGTGCCAGCTCACCACAGGGGACCGGGGAGCTGTTTTTT. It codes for CASSPQGTGELFF. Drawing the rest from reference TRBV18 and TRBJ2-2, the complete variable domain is NAGVMQNPRHLVRRRGQEARLRCSPMKGHSHVYWYRQLPEEGLKFMVYLQKENIIDESGMPKERFSAEFPKEGPSILRIQQVVRGDSAAYFCASSPQGTGELFFGEGSRLTVL.

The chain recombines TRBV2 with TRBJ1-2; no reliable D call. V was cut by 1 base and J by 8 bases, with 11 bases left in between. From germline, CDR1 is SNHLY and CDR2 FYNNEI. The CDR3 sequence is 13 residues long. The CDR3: CASSEENRGGYTF. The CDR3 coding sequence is TGTGCCAGCAGTGAAGAGAATCGCGGGGGCTACACCTTC.

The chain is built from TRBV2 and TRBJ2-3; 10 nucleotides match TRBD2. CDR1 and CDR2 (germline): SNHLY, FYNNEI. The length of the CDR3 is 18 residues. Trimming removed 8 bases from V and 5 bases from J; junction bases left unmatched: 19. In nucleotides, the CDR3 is TGTGCCAGCGGTGGAGCTACAGCGGGGGGGTATAGAGAAGATACGCAGTATTTT. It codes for CASGGATAGGYREDTQYF. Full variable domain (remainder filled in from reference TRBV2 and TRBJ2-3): EPEVTQTPSHQVTQMGQEVILRCVPISNHLYFYWYRQILGQKVEFLVSFYNNEISEKSEIFDDQFSVERPDGSNFTLKIRSTKLEDSAMYFCASGGATAGGYREDTQYFGPGTRLTVL.

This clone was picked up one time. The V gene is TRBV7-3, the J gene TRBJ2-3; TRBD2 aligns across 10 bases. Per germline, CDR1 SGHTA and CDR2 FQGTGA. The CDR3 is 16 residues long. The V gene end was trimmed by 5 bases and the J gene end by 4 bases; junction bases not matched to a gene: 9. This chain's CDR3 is CASSAGWGTSADTQYF. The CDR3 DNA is TGTGCCAGCAGCGCCGGTTGGGGGACTAGCGCAGATACGCAGTATTTT.

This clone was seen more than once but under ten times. This CDR3 reads CASSATTGGSNQPQHF. The CDR3, as DNA: TGTGCCAGCAGTGCTACGACAGGGGGGAGCAATCAGCCCCAGCATTTT. The V gene is TRBV6-2 or TRBV6-3, the J gene TRBJ1-5; TRBD1 matches at 9 bases. CDR1 MNHEY and CDR2 SVGEGT come from the germline V gene. The CDR3 contains 16 residues. The V and J ends lost 5 bases and 1 base, in that order; junction bases with no gene match: 6.

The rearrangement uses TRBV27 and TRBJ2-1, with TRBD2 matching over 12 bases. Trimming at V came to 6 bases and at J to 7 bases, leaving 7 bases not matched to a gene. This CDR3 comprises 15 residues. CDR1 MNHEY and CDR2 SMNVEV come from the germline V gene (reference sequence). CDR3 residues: CASSSGLAGGNEQFF. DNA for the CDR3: TGTGCCAGCAGCTCGGGACTAGCGGGTGGGAATGAGCAGTTCTTC.

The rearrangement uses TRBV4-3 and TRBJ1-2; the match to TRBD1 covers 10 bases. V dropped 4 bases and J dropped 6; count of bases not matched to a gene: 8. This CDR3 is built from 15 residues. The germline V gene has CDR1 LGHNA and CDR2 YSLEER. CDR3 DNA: TGCGCCAGCAGCCCCACCGGGACAGGGGCCCATGGCTACACCTTC. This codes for CASSPTGTGAHGYTF.

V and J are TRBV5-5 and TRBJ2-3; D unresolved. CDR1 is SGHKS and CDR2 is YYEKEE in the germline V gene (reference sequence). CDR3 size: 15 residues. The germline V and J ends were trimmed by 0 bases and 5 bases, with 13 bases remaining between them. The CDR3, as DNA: TGTGCCAGCAGCTTGGCTCCTAATCCCGGAGATACGCAGTATTTT. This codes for CASSLAPNPGDTQYF.

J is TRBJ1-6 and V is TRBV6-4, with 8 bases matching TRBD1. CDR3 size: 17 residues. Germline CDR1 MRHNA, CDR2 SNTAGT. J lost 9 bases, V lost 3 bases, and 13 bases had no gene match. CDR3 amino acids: CASSDGEMDRAFSPLHF. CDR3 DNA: TGTGCCAGCAGTGATGGGGAGATGGACAGGGCTTTTTCACCCCTCCACTTT.

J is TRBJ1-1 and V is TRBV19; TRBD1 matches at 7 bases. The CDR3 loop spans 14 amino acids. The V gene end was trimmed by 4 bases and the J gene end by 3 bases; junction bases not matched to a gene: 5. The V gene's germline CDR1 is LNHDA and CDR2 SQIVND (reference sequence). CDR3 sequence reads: CASSSGDRYTEAFF. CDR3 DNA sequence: TGTGCCAGTAGTAGCGGGGACAGATACACTGAAGCTTTCTTT.

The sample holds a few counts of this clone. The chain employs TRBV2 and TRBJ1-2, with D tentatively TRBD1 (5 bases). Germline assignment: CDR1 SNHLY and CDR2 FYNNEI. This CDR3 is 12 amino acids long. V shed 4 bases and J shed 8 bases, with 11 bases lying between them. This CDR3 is CASSAGEEGYTF. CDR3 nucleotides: TGTGCCAGCAGTGCGGGGGAGGAAGGCTACACCTTC. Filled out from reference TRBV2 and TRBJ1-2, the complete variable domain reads EPEVTQTPSHQVTQMGQEVILRCVPISNHLYFYWYRQILGQKVEFLVSFYNNEISEKSEIFDDQFSVERPDGSNFTLKIRSTKLEDSAMYFCASSAGEEGYTFGSGTRLTVV.

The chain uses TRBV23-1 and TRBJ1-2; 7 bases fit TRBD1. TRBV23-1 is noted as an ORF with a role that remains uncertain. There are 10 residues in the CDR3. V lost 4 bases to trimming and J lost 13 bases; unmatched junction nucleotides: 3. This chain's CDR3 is CASSRAGGTF. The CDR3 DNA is TGCGCCAGCAGTCGAGCAGGGGGCACCTTC.

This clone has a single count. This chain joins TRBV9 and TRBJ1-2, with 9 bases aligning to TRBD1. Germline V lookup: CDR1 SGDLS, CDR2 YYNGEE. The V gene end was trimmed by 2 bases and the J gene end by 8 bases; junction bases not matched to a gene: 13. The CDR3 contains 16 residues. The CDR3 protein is CASSVISTTGGGGYTF. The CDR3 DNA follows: TGTGCCAGCAGCGTCATAAGCACTACAGGGGGCGGAGGCTACACCTTC.

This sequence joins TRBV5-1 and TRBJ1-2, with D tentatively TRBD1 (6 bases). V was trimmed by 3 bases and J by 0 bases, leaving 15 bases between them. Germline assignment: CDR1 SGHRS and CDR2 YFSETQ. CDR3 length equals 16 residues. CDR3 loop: CASSYTGTPANYGYTF. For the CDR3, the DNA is TGCGCCAGCAGCTATACCGGGACACCGGCTAACTATGGCTACACCTTC.

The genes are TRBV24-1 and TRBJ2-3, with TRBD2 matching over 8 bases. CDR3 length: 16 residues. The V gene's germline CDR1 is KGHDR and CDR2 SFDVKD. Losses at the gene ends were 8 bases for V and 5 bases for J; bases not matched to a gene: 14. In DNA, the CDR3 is TGTGCCACCATCATCCCCGGGCGGGAGGTGGAAGATACGCAGTATTTT. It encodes CATIIPGREVEDTQYF.

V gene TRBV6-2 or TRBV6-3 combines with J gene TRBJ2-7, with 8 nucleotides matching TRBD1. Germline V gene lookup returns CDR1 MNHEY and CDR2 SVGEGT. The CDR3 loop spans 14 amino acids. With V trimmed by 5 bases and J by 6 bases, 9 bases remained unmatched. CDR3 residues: CASSRSTGASEQYF. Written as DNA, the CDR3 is TGTGCCAGCAGTCGCTCGACAGGGGCCTCCGAGCAGTACTTC.

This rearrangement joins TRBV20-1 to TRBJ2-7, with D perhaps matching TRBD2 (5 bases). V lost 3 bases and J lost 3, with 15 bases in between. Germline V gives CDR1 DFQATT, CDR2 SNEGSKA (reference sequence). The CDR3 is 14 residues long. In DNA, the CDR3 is TGCAGTGCTAGTAGGATACAGACTAACTACGAGCAGTACTTC. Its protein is CSASRIQTNYEQYF.

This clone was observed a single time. CDR3 sequence (DNA): TGTGCCAGCAGCTTAGTGGCAGGCACAGATACGCAGTATTTT. Its protein is CASSLVAGTDTQYF. This chain links TRBV7-2 with TRBJ2-3; D unresolved. Germline CDR1 and CDR2: SGHTA and FQGNSA. V lost 1 base and J lost 1, with 6 bases in between. The CDR3 contains 14 residues.

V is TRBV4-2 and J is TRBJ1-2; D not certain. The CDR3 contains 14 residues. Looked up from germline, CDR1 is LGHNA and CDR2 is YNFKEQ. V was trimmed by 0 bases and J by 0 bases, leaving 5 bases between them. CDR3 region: CASSQDRTNYGYTF. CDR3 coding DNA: TGTGCCAGCAGCCAAGACAGAACTAACTATGGCTACACCTTC.

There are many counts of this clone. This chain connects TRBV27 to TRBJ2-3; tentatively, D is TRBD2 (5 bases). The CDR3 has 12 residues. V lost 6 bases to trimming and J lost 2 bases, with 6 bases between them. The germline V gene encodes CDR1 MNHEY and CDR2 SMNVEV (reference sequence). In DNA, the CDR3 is TGTGCCAGCAGCGGGGTCACAGATACGCAGTATTTT. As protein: CASSGVTDTQYF.

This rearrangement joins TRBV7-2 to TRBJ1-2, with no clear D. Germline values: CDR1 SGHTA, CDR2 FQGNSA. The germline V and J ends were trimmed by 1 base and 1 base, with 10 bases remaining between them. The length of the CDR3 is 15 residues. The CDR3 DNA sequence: TGTGCCAGCAGCTTAGTAGAGTCGGTTAACTATGGCTACACCTTC. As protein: CASSLVESVNYGYTF.

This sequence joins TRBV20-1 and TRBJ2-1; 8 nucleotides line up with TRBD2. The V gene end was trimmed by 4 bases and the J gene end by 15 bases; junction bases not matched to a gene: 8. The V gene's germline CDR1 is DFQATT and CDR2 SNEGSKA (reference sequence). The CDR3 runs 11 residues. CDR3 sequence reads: CSATTSGLWFF. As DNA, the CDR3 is TGCAGTGCTACTACTAGCGGCCTATGGTTCTTC.

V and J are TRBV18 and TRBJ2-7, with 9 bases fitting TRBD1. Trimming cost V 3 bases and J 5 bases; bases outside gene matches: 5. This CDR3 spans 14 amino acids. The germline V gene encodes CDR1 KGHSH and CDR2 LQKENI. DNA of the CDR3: TGTGCCAGCTCACCTCGACAGGGGGTTAACGAGCAGTACTTC. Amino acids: CASSPRQGVNEQYF.

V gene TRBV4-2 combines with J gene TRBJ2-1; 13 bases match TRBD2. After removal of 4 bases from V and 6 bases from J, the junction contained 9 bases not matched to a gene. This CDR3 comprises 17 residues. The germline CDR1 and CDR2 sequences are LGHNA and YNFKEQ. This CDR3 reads CASSLNSLAGGLNEQFF. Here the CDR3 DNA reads TGTGCCAGCAGCCTCAATTCACTAGCGGGAGGGCTCAATGAGCAGTTCTTC.

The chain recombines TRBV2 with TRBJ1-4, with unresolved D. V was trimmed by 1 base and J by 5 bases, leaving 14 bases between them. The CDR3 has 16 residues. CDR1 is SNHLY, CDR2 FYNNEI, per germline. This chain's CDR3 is CASSEGEALRNEKLFF. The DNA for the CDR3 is TGTGCCAGCAGTGAAGGAGAGGCCCTGAGGAATGAAAAACTGTTTTTT.

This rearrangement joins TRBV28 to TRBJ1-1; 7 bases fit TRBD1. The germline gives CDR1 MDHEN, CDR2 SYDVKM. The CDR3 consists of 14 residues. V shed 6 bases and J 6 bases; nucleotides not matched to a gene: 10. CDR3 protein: CASSLEQGWAEAFF. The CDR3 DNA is TGTGCCAGCAGCCTCGAACAGGGGTGGGCTGAAGCTTTCTTT.